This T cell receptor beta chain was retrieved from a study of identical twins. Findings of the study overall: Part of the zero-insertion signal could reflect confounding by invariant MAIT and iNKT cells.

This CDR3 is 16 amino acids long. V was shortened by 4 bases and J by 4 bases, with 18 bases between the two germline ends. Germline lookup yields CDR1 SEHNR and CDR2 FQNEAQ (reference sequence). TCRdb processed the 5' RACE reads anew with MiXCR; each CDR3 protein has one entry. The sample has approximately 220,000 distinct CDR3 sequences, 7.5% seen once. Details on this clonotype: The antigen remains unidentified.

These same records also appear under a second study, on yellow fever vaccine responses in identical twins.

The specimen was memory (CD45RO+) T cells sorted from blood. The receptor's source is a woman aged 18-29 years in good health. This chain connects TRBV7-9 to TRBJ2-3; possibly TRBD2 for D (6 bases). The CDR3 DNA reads TGTGCCAGCAGCTGGGGCGGGACTGCCTTCTCAGATACGCAGTATTTT. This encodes CASSWGGTAFSDTQYF.